This TCR beta chain was retrieved from a study of CD8+ T cells in alopecia areata. Study-wide background: After 6 to 18 months of tofacitinib, follow-up continued 6 months off drug. Broader study findings: It was observed that many expanded lesional clones persisted in scalp and blood during tofacitinib.

Regarding treatment: oral pan-JAK inhibitor, 5-10 mg twice daily. A remark on this clone: Its antigen is not known.

From germline, CDR1 is GTSNPN and CDR2 SVGIG (reference sequence). The CDR3 sequence is 15 residues long. V lost 0 bases to trimming and J lost 1 base; unmatched junction nucleotides: 4. RNA was extracted and reverse transcribed into cDNA as the sequencing template. Using immunoSEQ multiplex PCR, the repertoire was profiled, and TCRdb retains in-frame clones only, with some absent. Of roughly 210,000 clones listed, approximately 45% were seen once; the top ten hold approximately 2.4%. The source was CD4+ T cells sorted from blood, collected around week 36, from a patient treated with tofacitinib. The origin of this receptor is a human donor with alopecia areata. V gene TRBV30 combines with J gene TRBJ2-7; 9 positions agree with TRBD1. The CDR3 DNA sequence: TGTGCCTGGAGTGTTTCCGGGACAGGGTCCTACGAGCAGTACTTC. Protein product: CAWSVSGTGSYEQYF.